The 3 T cell receptor beta chains given below trace back to one sample, sequenced in a study of blood T cell repertoires in COVID-19. Data came from immunoSEQ multiplex PCR; TCRdb stores just in-frame clones and leaves some out. The sample includes hundreds of thousands of clones, approximately 87% of them seen just once. The source material was PBMCs or T cells enriched from blood (not recorded which). The receptors stem from a woman aged 50 to 65 in a cohort exposed to, infected with or recovered from COVID-19 (not recorded which).

This clone turned up a few times. This chain joins TRBV6-5 and TRBJ2-7; D ambiguous. The V gene's germline CDR1 is MNHEY and CDR2 SVGAGI. V lost 6 bases, J lost 0 bases, and 6 bases lay in between. This CDR3 is 12 amino acids long. The CDR3 is CASRVSSYEQYF. CDR3 DNA sequence: TGTGCCAGCAGGGTGAGCTCCTACGAGCAGTACTTC.

J is TRBJ1-2 and V is TRBV9; TRBD1 is a possible D gene (6 bases). V lost 4 bases and J lost 9, with 22 bases in between. The germline V gene encodes CDR1 SGDLS and CDR2 YYNGEE. The CDR3 is 15 residues long. This chain's CDR3 is CASSPRQVGMKSYTF. CDR3 in DNA: TGTGCCAGCAGCCCCCGACAGGTAGGGATGAAGAGCTACACCTTC.

The chain links TRBV4-1 to TRBJ2-3, with D possibly being TRBD1 (6 bases). The CDR3 runs 13 residues. Per germline, CDR1 MGHRA and CDR2 YSYEKL. V was clipped by 0 bases and J by 8 bases, with 9 bases between them. CDR3 sequence (DNA): TGCGCCAGCAGCCAAGATCCCAGGGGTACGCAGTATTTT. Its translation: CASSQDPRGTQYF.